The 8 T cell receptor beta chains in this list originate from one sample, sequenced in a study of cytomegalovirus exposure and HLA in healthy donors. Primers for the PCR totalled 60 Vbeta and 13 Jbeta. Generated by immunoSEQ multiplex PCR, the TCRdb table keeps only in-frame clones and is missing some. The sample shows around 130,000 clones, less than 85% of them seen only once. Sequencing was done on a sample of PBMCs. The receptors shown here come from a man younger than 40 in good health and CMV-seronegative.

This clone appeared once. The CDR3 is CASSYPIFELAGDTDTQYF. CDR3 coding DNA: TGTGCCAGCAGCTACCCCATCTTTGAGCTAGCGGGAGACACAGATACGCAGTATTTT. The J gene is TRBJ2-3, the V gene TRBV11-2; 10 positions match TRBD2. The ends lost 4 bases at V and 2 bases at J; junction bases unmatched: 15. Per germline, CDR1 SGHAT and CDR2 FQNNGV. The CDR3 has 19 amino acids.

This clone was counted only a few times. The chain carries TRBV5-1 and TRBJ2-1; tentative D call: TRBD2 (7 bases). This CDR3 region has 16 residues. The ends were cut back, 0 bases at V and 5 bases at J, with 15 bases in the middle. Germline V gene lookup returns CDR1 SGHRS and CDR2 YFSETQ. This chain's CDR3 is CASSLAGRGQNNEQFF. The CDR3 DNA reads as TGCGCCAGCAGCTTGGCCGGGCGGGGGCAAAACAATGAGCAGTTCTTC.

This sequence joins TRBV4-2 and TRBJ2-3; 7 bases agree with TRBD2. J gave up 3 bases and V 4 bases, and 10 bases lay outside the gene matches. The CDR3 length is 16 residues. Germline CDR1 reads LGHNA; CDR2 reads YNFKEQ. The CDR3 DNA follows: TGTGCCAGCAGCCCCACGGTAGCGGGTTCGACAGATACGCAGTATTTT. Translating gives CASSPTVAGSTDTQYF.

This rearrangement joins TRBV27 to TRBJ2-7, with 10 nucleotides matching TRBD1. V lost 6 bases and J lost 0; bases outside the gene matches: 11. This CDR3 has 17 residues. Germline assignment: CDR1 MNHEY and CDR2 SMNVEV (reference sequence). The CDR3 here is CASSPRGQGMSSYEQYF. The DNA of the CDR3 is TGTGCCAGCAGCCCACGGGGACAGGGGATGAGCTCCTACGAGCAGTACTTC.

DNA for the CDR3: TGTGCCACCAGTATTACTCCGGGACAGGGTGGAGAAAAACTGTTTTTT. Its protein is CATSITPGQGGEKLFF. The chain is built from TRBV15 and TRBJ1-4; 9 nucleotides align to TRBD1. The CDR3 extends over 16 amino acids. Germline V gives CDR1 LNHNV, CDR2 YYDKDF (reference sequence). V lost 6 bases to trimming and J lost 8 bases; unmatched junction nucleotides: 13.

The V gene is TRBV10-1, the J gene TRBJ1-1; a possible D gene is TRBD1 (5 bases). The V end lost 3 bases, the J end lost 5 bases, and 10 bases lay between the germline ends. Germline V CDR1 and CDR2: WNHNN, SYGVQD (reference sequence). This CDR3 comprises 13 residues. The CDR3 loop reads CASSDLRQTEAFF. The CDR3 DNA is TGCGCCAGCAGTGACCTCAGACAGACTGAAGCTTTCTTT.

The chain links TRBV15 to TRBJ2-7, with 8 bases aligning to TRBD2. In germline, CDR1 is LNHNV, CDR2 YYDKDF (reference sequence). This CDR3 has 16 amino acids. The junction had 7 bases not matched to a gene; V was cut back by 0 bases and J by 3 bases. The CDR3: CATSRDVAGGSYEQYF. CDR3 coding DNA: TGTGCCACCAGCAGAGATGTGGCGGGAGGCAGCTACGAGCAGTACTTC.

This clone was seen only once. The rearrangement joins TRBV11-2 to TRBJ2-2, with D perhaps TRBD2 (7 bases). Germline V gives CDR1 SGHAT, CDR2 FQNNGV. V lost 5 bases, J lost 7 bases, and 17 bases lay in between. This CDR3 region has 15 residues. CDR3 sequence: CASSGEGGSVGELFF. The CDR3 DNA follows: TGTGCCAGCAGCGGAGAGGGGGGGTCTGTCGGGGAGCTGTTTTTT.